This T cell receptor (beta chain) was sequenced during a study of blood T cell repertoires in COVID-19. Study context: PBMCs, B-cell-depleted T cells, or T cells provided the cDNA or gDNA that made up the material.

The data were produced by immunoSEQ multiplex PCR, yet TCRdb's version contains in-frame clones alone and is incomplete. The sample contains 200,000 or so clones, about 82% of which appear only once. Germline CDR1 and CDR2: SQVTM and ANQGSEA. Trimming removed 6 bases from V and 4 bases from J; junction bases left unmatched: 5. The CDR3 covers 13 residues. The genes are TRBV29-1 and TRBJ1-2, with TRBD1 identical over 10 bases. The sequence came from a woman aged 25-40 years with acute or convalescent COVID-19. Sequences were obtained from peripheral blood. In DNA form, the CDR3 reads TGCAGCGTGACAGGGGGCGTTGGCTATGGCTACACCTTC. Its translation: CSVTGGVGYGYTF.